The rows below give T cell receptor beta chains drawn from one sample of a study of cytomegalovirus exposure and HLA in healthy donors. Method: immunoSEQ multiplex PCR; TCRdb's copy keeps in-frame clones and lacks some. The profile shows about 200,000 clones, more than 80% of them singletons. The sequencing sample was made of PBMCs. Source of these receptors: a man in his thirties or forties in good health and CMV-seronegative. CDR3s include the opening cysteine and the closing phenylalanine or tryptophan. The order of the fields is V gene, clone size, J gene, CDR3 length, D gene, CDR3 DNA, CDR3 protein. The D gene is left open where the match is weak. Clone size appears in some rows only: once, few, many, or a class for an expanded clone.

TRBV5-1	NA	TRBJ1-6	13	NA	TGCGCCAGCAGCTTGGCTCGGGAAACACCCCTCCACTTT	CASSLARETPLHF
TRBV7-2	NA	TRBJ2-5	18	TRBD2	TGTGCCAGCAGCTTACGGCCTAGCGGGGGGGTGTACCAAGAGACCCAGTACTTC	CASSLRPSGGVYQETQYF
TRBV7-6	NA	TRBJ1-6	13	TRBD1	TGTGCCAGCTCCGGACAGGAGAATTCACCCCTCCACTTT	CASSGQENSPLHF
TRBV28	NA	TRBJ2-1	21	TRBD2	TGTGCCAGCAGTTTATTTGGCCGGCGGACTAGCGGGGGACCTTCCTACAATGAGCAGTTCTTC	CASSLFGRRTSGGPSYNEQFF
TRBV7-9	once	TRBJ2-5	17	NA	TGTTCCAGCAGCTACAGAGGGTGGTCGAGATTCCAAGAGACCCAGTACTTC	CSSSYRGWSRFQETQYF
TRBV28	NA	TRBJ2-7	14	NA	TGTGCCACCACACCAATTGACAGCTCCTACGAGCAGTACTTC	CATTPIDSSYEQYF
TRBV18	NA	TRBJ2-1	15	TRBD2	TGTGCCAGCTCACACCCAGCGGGGGGGCGAGATGAGCAGTTCTTC	CASSHPAGGRDEQFF
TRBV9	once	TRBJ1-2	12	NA	TGTGCCAGCAGCGTAGGGGGAGACGGCTACACCTTC	CASSVGGDGYTF
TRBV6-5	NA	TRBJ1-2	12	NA	TGTGCCAGCAGTCCGGGCGGGGATGGCTACACCTTC	CASSPGGDGYTF
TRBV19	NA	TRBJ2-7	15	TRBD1	TGTGCCAGTATTGGTGAACAGGGGGCTTCCTACGAGCAGTACTTC	CASIGEQGASYEQYF
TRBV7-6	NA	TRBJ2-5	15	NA	TGTGCCAGCAGCCAAACTAGGACAGTTCAAGAGACCCAGTACTTC	CASSQTRTVQETQYF
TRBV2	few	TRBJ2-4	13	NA	TGTGCCAGCAGCCTGGACAGTAGGAACATTCAGTACTTC	CASSLDSRNIQYF
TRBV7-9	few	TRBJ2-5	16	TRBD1	TGTGCCAGCAGCTCCTTCCGACAGGGACCCAAAGAGACCCAGTACTTC	CASSSFRQGPKETQYF
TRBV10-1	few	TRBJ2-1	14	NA	TGCGCCAGCACGGTAGACTCCGTCTACAATGAGCAGTTCTTC	CASTVDSVYNEQFF
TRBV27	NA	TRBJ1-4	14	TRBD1	TGTGCCAGCAGTATGGGACAGGGTGGAGAAAAACTGTTTTTT	CASSMGQGGEKLFF
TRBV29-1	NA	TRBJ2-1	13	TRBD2	TGCAGCGCCTACGGGGGGGCCTACAATGAGCAGTTCTTC	CSAYGGAYNEQFF
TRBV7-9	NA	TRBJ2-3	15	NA	TGTGCCAGCACCTCCCCAGGTGCGTCGACAGATACGCAGTATTTT	CASTSPGASTDTQYF
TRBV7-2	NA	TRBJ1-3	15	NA	TGTGCCAGCAGCCCAAAATGGCGATTAGGGAGCACCATATATTTT	CASSPKWRLGSTIYF
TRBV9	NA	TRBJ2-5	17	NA	TGTGCCAGCAGCGTTGGCCTACTACAGGGAAACCAAGAGACCCAGTACTTC	CASSVGLLQGNQETQYF
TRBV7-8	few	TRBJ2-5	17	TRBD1	TGTGCCAGCAGCTCAAATACTCGGGACAGGGGGTGGGAGACCCAGTACTTC	CASSSNTRDRGWETQYF
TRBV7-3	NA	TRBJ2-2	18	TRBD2	TGTGCCAGCAGCTCGCCCGGGACTAGCGGGGGGGCAGTCGGGGAGCTGTTTTTT	CASSSPGTSGGAVGELFF
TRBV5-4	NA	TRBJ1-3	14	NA	TGTGCCAGCAGCTTGGTTGGGCAAAAAAACACCATATATTTT	CASSLVGQKNTIYF
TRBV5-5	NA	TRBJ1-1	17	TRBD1	TGTGCCAGCAGCTTGGACCTCCGGGACAGGCCCCCAGAGGTAGCTTTCTTT	CASSLDLRDRPPEVAFF
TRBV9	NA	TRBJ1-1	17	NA	TGTGCCAGCAGCGCAAGGGAGGGAGAGGGGGGGAACACTGAAGCTTTCTTT	CASSAREGEGGNTEAFF
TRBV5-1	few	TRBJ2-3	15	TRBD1	TGCGCCAGCAGTTTTCTAGGGGGCAACACAGATACGCAGTATTTT	CASSFLGGNTDTQYF
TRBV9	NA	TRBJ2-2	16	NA	TGTGCCAGCAGCGTAGTAGGCGGCGCGAACACCGGGGAGCTGTTTTTT	CASSVVGGANTGELFF
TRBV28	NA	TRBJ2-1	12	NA	TGTGCCAGCAGTTCCGACAGGAATGAGCAGTTCTTC	CASSSDRNEQFF
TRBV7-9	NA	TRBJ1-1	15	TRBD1	TGTTCCAGCAGCTTAACGACAGGGGCCGGCACTGAAGCTTTCTTT	CSSSLTTGAGTEAFF
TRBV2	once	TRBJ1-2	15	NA	TGTGCCAGCAGTGAATGGGCAGCTTCTAACTATGGCTACACCTTC	CASSEWAASNYGYTF
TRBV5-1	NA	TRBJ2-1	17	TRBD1	TGCGCCAGCAGCCCGGGTTGGACAGGGGCAAATTCAAATGAGCAGTTCTTC	CASSPGWTGANSNEQFF
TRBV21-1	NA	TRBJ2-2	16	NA	TGTGCCAGCAGCAAAGAAGAGAGAACCAACACCGGGGAGCTGTTTTTT	CASSKEERTNTGELFF
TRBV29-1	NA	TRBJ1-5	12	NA	TGCAGCGTTGGAGGAGCAAATCAGCCCCAGCATTTT	CSVGGANQPQHF
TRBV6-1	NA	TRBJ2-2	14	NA	TGTGCCAGCAGTGGAGTAGTTGGCACCGGGGAGCTGTTTTTT	CASSGVVGTGELFF
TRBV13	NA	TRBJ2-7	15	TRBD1	TGTGCCAGCAGCCCAACAGGGGGCGACTTCTACGAGCAGTACTTC	CASSPTGGDFYEQYF
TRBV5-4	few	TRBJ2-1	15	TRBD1	TGTGCCAGCAGCCCCTCCGGGACAGGGGGCTATGAGCAGTTCTTC	CASSPSGTGGYEQFF
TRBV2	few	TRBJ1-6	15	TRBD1	TGTGCCAGCAGTCGGGACAGCTCCTATAATTCACCCCTCCACTTT	CASSRDSSYNSPLHF
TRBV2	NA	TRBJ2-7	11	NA	TGTGCCAGCAGGGTCAGCTACGAGCAGTACTTC	CASRVSYEQYF
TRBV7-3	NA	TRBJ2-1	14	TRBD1	TGTGCCAGTAGTTTACAGGGGGCCACGGGTGAGCAGTTCTTC	CASSLQGATGEQFF
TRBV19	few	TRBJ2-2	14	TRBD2	TGTGCCAGTAGCCGGGGGGGCGGCACCGGGGAGCTGTTTTTT	CASSRGGGTGELFF
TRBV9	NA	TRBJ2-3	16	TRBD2	TGTGCCAGCAGCGCCCGTCCCGGGACTAGCGGCGATACGCAGTATTTT	CASSARPGTSGDTQYF
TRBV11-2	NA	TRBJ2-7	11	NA	TGTGCCAGCAGCTTACTTAACGAGCAGTACTTC	CASSLLNEQYF
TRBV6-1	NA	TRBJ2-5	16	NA	TGTGCCAGCAGTGAAACCGCCGGCCAGGGTATGGGGTTCCAGTACTTC	CASSETAGQGMGFQYF
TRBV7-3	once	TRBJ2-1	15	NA	TGTGCCAGCAGCGGAAACGGACTGGACGGGAATGAGCAGTTCTTC	CASSGNGLDGNEQFF
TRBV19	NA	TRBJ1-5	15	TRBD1	TGTGCCAGTAGTGACTCCAGGGGGGCCTATCAGCCCCAGCATTTT	CASSDSRGAYQPQHF
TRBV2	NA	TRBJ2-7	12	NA	TGTGCCAGCAGCGGACAGTCCTACGAGCAGTACTTC	CASSGQSYEQYF
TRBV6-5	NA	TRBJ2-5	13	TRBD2	TGTGCCAGCAGCTTAGGGGAGGGCTGGGAGCAGTACTTC	CASSLGEGWEQYF
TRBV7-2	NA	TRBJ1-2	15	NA	TGTGCCAGCAGCCGGGGGGGCCCATATGGCTATGGCTACACCTTC	CASSRGGPYGYGYTF
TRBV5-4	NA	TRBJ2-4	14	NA	TGTGCCAGCAGCTTGTGGGGCCCGGGAAACATTCAGTACTTC	CASSLWGPGNIQYF
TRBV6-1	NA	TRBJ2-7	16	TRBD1	TGTGCCAGCAGTGACCCTTGGACAGGGGGACCCTACGAGCAGTACTTC	CASSDPWTGGPYEQYF
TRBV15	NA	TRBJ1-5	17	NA	TGTGCCACCAGCAGAGTAGGGGTAAGGGGCAGCAATCAGCCCCAGCATTTT	CATSRVGVRGSNQPQHF
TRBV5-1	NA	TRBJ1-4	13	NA	TGCGCCAGCAGCCGCGGGACCGGGGAAAAACTGTTTTTT	CASSRGTGEKLFF
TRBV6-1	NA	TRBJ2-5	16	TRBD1	TGTGCCAGCAGTGTCTTACCGGGACAGGGGTCGAAGACCCAGTACTTC	CASSVLPGQGSKTQYF
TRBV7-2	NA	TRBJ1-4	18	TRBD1	TGTGCCAGCAGCTTAGGTGGGGGACAGGGCAGCGGATATGAAAAACTGTTTTTT	CASSLGGGQGSGYEKLFF
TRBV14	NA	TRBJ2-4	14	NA	TGTGCCAGCAGCCTACGGGGGGCCAAAAACATTCAGTACTTC	CASSLRGAKNIQYF
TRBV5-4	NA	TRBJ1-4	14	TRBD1	TGTGCCAGCAGCTTCGACAGGGGAAATGAAAAACTGTTTTTT	CASSFDRGNEKLFF
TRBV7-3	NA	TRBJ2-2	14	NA	TGTGCCACCAGGAGGAGAGCGAACACCGGGGAGCTGTTTTTT	CATRRRANTGELFF